This T cell receptor beta chain was obtained from a study of OX40 agonist ivuxolimab in advanced cancers. Study conclusions and caveats: The specificity for antigen of the expanded peripheral T cells was not determined.

Clones were read by immunoSEQ multiplex PCR, and TCRdb kept only the in-frame ones, dropping some. This sample carries some 68,000 clones, approximately 90% of them seen once, and the ten largest clones take 10% to 14%. Details on this clone: The antigen is unknown.

The V and J ends lost 4 bases and 4 bases respectively, with 12 bases between them. In germline, CDR1 is SGHDN, CDR2 FVKESK. The CDR3 totals 14 residues. The source was CD4+ or CD8+ T cells sorted from blood, collected in a trial of the OX40 agonist ivuxolimab. The sequence was collected from an adult with an advanced solid tumor such as melanoma, head and neck, liver or kidney cancer. The V gene is TRBV14, the J gene TRBJ2-3, with D maybe TRBD1 (5 bases). CDR3 nucleotide sequence: TGTGCCAGCAGCCCTCTCGACAGAGCAGATACGCAGTATTTT. Residues: CASSPLDRADTQYF.